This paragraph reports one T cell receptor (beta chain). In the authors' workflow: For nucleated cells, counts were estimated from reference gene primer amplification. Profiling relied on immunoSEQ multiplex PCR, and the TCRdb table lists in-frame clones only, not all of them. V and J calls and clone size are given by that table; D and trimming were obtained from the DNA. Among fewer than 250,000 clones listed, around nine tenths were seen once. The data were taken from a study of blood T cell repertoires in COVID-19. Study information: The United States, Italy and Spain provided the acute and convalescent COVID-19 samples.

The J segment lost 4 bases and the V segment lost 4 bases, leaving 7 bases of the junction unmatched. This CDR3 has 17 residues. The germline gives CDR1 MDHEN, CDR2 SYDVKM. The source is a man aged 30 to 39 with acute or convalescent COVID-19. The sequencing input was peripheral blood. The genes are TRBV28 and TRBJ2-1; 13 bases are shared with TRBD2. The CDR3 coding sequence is TGTGCCAGCAGTTCACATGGACTAGCGGGGGCGTACAATGAGCAGTTCTTC. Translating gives CASSSHGLAGAYNEQFF.